The 12 T cell receptor beta chains below all came from one sample that was sequenced in a study of read filtering for tumor transcriptome and immune sequencing. This library used 300 to 500 ng RNA and molecular barcoded adaptors spanning alpha/delta and beta/gamma chains. TCRdb re-analysed the reads in MiXCR, keeping a single row per CDR3 protein. This sample yields 75,000 to 95,000 distinct CDR3 sequences, of which 12% are seen a single time; 14% to 15% belongs to the top ten. The source material was a population of CD138-negative cells sorted from bone marrow. These receptors were collected from a donor older than 35 with multiple myeloma.

At least ten counts were recorded for this clonotype. The J gene is TRBJ2-1, the V gene TRBV11-3; TRBD2 matches at 9 bases. V dropped 1 base and J dropped 10; count of bases not matched to a gene: 8. CDR1 and CDR2 (germline): SGHNT, YENEEA. This CDR3 region has 15 residues. Written as DNA, the CDR3 is TGTGCCAGCAGCTTAGTATCGGGGCGGGAGGGAGAGCAGTTCTTC. It codes for CASSLVSGREGEQFF.

This clonotype was counted many times. V usage is TRBV29-1 and J usage is TRBJ2-7; 7 nucleotides line up with TRBD2. Germline V gene sequence: CDR1 SQVTM, CDR2 ANQGSEA. The CDR3 covers 14 residues. With 4 bases clipped from V and 3 bases from J, the junction kept 9 bases outside the gene matches. The CDR3 region has the DNA TGCAGCGTTGCCTCGGGACTACACCTCTACGAGCAGTACTTC. This translates into CSVASGLHLYEQYF.

This clonotype was counted at least ten times. V gene TRBV12-3 or TRBV12-4 combines with J gene TRBJ1-2, with 9 bases matching TRBD1. V was pared by 5 bases and J by 8 bases, with 6 bases of the junction left unmatched. The CDR3 loop spans 13 amino acids. CDR3 in DNA: TGTGCCAGCAGTCCTACAGGGGGCGGAGGCTACACCTTC. Translating gives CASSPTGGGGYTF.

This clonotype has ten or more counts. This sequence joins TRBV7-3 and TRBJ2-3; D is uncertain. The CDR3 length is 14 residues. Germline V gives CDR1 SGHTA, CDR2 FQGTGA. V lost 4 bases to trimming and J lost 2 bases, with 10 bases between them. DNA of the CDR3: TGTGCCAGCAGCTCGAGCCCGGCCACAGATACGCAGTATTTT. As protein: CASSSSPATDTQYF.

This clonotype was detected many times. This chain joins TRBV11-2 and TRBJ2-1, with D perhaps matching TRBD2 (7 bases). The CDR3 loop spans 14 amino acids. Trimming took off 7 bases at V and 3 bases at J, with 13 bases between the two ends. CDR1 is SGHAT, CDR2 FQNNGV, per germline. The CDR3 DNA follows: TGTGCCAGCACCAAGGGGGGGTACTACAATGAGCAGTTCTTC. As protein: CASTKGGYYNEQFF.

This clonotype was detected a few times. This chain links TRBV5-1 with TRBJ2-3, with D possibly TRBD1 on 6 matching bases. Between the trimmed V and J ends, which lost 4 bases and 6 bases, there was a span of 12 bases. The germline gives CDR1 SGHRS, CDR2 YFSETQ. The CDR3 runs 13 residues. The CDR3 here is CASSPYGQDTQYF. Written as DNA, the CDR3 is TGCGCCAGCAGCCCATATGGACAGGATACGCAGTATTTT.

This clonotype has only a few counts. J is TRBJ1-5 and V is TRBV6-2 or TRBV6-3; 9 nucleotides line up with TRBD1. The germline V gene encodes CDR1 MNHEY and CDR2 SVGEGT. This CDR3 spans 16 amino acids. V shed 5 bases, J shed 7 bases, and the junction held 12 bases outside the gene matches. CDR3 bases: TGTGCCAGCAGTAGCAGGACAGGGGCCTTCGACCAGCCCCAGCATTTT. Its protein product is CASSSRTGAFDQPQHF.

This clonotype has at least ten counts. J is TRBJ2-1 and V is TRBV12-3 or TRBV12-4, with 7 bases aligning to TRBD2. J lost 7 bases, V lost 6 bases, and 9 bases had no gene match. The CDR3 has 14 amino acids. The CDR3 region is CASRGSGRNNEQFF. The CDR3 nucleotides are TGTGCCAGCAGGGGTTCCGGGAGGAATAATGAGCAGTTCTTC.

This clonotype came up many times. This chain connects TRBV6-1 to TRBJ2-7, with 9 bases fitting TRBD1. This CDR3 region has 13 residues. Germline lookup yields CDR1 MNHNS and CDR2 SASEGT. V was pared by 7 bases and J by 3 bases, with 4 bases of the junction left unmatched. Here the CDR3 reads CASTRDRDYEQYF. For the CDR3, the DNA is TGTGCCAGCACCCGGGACAGGGACTACGAGCAGTACTTC.

The chain uses TRBV28 and TRBJ2-2, with 12 bases aligning to TRBD2. Germline V CDR1 and CDR2: MDHEN, SYDVKM. Trimming at V came to 5 bases and at J to 3 bases, leaving 10 bases not matched to a gene. This CDR3 spans 18 amino acids. CDR3 amino acids: CASSPNPTSGRYTGELFF. DNA for the CDR3: TGTGCCAGCAGTCCTAACCCGACTAGCGGGAGATACACCGGGGAGCTGTTTTTT.

This clonotype was observed many times. J is TRBJ2-1 and V is TRBV7-9; no firm D call. V was trimmed by 3 bases and J by 9 bases, leaving 3 bases between them. Germline V gene sequence: CDR1 SEHNR, CDR2 FQNEAQ (reference sequence). The CDR3 sequence is 10 residues long. CDR3 sequence: CASSFGEQFF. CDR3 sequence (DNA): TGTGCCAGCAGCTTCGGTGAGCAGTTCTTC.

This clonotype came up many times. The V gene is TRBV5-1, the J gene TRBJ2-1; 7 bases line up with TRBD2. The CDR3 runs 16 residues. J lost 7 bases, V lost 1 base, and 11 bases had no gene match. Germline V CDR1 and CDR2: SGHRS, YFSETQ. CDR3 protein: CASSLRGGSLGNEQFF. The CDR3 bases are TGCGCCAGCAGCTTGAGAGGCGGGAGTTTAGGAAATGAGCAGTTCTTC.